A selection of T cell receptor beta chains follows, all from one sample in a study of OX40 agonist ivuxolimab in advanced cancers. The data were produced by immunoSEQ multiplex PCR, yet TCRdb's version contains in-frame clones alone and is incomplete. The repertoire holds roughly 75,000 clones, with about four fifths as singletons. The sequencing here drew on CD4+ or CD8+ T cells sorted from blood, taken in a trial of the OX40 agonist ivuxolimab. The source of these receptors is an adult with an advanced solid tumor such as melanoma, head and neck, liver or kidney cancer. The conserved cysteine and the conserved F or W are not part of the CDR3 here. The size entry is marked missing in some rows and otherwise reads once, few, many or a size class.

TRBV4-2 - ASSPPGGGNSPLH
TRBV19 - ASTSARDRFFSGANVLT
TRBV6-5 - ASSRQGTTGELF
TRBV30 - AWRSNSYEQY
TRBV18 - ASSPGQGYSGANVLT
TRBV14 few ASSRAGTGGIGYT
TRBV4-1 - ASSQGMARGKDGNTIY
TRBV4-1 few ASSQAGVNTEAF
TRBV7-8 - ASSLMGQNTGELF
TRBV7-8 - ASSLSASTRRQF
TRBV5-1 - ASSLGYQGETQY
TRBV28 - ASYAKGPETQY
TRBV4-3 - ASSQEAGGTHNYGYT
TRBV6-5 - ASSYSINIPTGELF
TRBV28 - ASSSDPSYEQY
TRBV2 - ASSAGTVRNEQF
TRBV7-9 - ASSFGDQPQH